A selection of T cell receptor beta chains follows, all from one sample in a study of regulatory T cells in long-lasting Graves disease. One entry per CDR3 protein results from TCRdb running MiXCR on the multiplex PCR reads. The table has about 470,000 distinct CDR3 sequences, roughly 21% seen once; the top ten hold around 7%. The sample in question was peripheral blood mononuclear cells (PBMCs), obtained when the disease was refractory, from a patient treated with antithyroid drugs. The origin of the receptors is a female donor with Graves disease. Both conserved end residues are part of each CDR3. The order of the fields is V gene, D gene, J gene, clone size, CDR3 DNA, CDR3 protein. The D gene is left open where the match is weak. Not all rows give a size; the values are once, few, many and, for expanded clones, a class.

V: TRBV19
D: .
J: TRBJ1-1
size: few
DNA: TGTGCCAGTAGTATCAGTAAGGAGGCCACTGAAGCTTTCTTT
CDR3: CASSISKEATEAFF

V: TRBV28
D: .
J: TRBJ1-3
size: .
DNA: TGTGCCAGCAGTGTCGGGACATATGAAAACACCATATATTTT
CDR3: CASSVGTYENTIYF

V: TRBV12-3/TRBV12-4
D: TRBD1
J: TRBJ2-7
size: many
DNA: TGTGCCAGCAGCCCGGGACAGGTAACCTACGAGCAGTACTTC
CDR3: CASSPGQVTYEQYF

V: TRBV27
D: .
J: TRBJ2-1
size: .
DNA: TGTGCCAGCAGTTTCTTGGGAGCAGGCAATGAGCAGTTCTTC
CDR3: CASSFLGAGNEQFF

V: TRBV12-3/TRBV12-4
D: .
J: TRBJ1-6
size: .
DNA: TGTGCCAGCAGAGACAAGGGAAGATATTCACCCCTCCACTTT
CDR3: CASRDKGRYSPLHF

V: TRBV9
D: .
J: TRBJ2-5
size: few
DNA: TGTGCCAGCAGCGTAAGTGGCGGTTCCGAGACCCAGTACTTC
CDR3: CASSVSGGSETQYF

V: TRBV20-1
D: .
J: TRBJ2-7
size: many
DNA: TGCAGTGCCAAAAGTTCCCCGGGGTACGAGCAGTACTTC
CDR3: CSAKSSPGYEQYF

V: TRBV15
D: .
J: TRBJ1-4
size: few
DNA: TGTGCCACCAGCCCAGGTCTTAATGAAAAACTGTTTTTT
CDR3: CATSPGLNEKLFF

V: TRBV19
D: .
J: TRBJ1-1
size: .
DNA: TGTGCCAGTAGTATAGATGGGGTGAGGTACACTGAAGCTTTCTTT
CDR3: CASSIDGVRYTEAFF

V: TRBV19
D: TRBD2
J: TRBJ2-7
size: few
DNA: TGTGCCAGTAGGTTGGCTAGCGGGAGTTACGAGCAGTACTTC
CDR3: CASRLASGSYEQYF

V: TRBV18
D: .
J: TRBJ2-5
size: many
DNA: TGTGCCAGCTCACCACCGGGTGAGACCCAGTACTTC
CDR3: CASSPPGETQYF

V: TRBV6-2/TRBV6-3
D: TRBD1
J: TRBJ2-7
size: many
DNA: TGTGCCAGCAGTTACTCTGGGACAGGGGATGACGAGCAGTACTTC
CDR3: CASSYSGTGDDEQYF

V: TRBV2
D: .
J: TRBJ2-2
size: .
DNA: TGTGCCAGCAGTGCTTCGGCTAGCGAGGGGACCGGGGAGCTGTTTTTT
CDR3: CASSASASEGTGELFF

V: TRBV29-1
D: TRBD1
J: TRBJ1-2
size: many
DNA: TGCAGCGTTGGAATGGACAGGGGCTATCGCTATGGCTACACCTTC
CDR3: CSVGMDRGYRYGYTF

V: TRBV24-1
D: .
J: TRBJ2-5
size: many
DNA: TGTGCCACCAGTGATGGGGGCCAAGAGACCCAGTACTTC
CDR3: CATSDGGQETQYF

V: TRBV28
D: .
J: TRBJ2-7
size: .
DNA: TGTGCCAGCAGTTCAGGGTGGGCTCGCTCCTACGAGCAGTACTTC
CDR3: CASSSGWARSYEQYF

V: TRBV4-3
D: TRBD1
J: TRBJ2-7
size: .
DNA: TGCGCCAGCAGCCAAGAACAGGGGGTCGAGCAGTACTTC
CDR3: CASSQEQGVEQYF

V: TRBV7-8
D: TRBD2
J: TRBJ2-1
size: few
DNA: TGTGCCAGCAGCTTAGCGCTGTACTTGGGGGGGAATGAGCAGTTCTTC
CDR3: CASSLALYLGGNEQFF

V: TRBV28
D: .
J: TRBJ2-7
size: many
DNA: TGTGCCAGCAGCCCTAGAGGGAGCCTTTACGAGCAGTACTTC
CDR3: CASSPRGSLYEQYF

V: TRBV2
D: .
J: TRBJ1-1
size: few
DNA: TGTGCCGGTTGGGGGTGGACTGAAGCTTTCTTT
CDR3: CAGWGWTEAFF

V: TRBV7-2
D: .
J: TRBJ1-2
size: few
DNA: TGTGCCAGCAGCTTATTAGGCATCTCTAACTATGGCTACACCTTC
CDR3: CASSLLGISNYGYTF

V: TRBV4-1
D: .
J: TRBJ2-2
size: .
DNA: TGCGCCAGCAAGAAGACACCCTTGGCTACCGGGGAGCTGTTTTTT
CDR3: CASKKTPLATGELFF

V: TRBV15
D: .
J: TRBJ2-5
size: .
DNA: TGTGCCACCAGCAGAGAAGCGTCCCGGGGGGAGACCCAGTACTTC
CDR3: CATSREASRGETQYF

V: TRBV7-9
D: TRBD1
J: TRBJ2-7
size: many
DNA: TGTGCCAGCAGCCCCGGCGGACAGGGCTCCTACGAGCAGTACTTC
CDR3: CASSPGGQGSYEQYF